The entry that follows covers one T cell receptor beta chain sequence. TCRdb reanalyzed the 5' RACE reads, giving one entry per CDR3 protein sequence and no DNA. Across fewer than 550,000 distinct CDR3 sequences, the top ten clones capture 2.4% of the sample. The germline V gene encodes CDR1 MDHEN and CDR2 SYDVKM. This CDR3 is 14 amino acids long. The data are from a study of monozygotic twins with inflammatory bowel disease. The specimen was blood. The TCR sequence derives from a human donor with ulcerative colitis or Crohn's disease, or a healthy co-twin of an affected twin (not recorded which). V gene TRBV28 combines with J gene TRBJ1-1; TCRdb returns TRBD1, unconfirmable since there is no DNA. The CDR3 region is CASSSHPGNTEAFF.